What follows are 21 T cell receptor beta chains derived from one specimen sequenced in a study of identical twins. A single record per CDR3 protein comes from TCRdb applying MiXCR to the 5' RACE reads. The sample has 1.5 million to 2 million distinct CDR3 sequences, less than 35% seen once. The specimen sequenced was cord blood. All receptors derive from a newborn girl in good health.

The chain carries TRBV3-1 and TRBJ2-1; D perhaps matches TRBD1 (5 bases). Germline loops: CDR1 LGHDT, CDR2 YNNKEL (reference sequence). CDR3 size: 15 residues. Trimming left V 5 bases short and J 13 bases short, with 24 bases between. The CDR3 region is CASSSHRQGQETQFF. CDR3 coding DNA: TGTGCCAGCAGCTCCCATCGCCAGGGCCAAGAGACCCAGTTCTTC.

CDR3 amino acids: CASMSPWSSYNSPLHF. Written as DNA, the CDR3 is TGTGCCAGCATGTCCCCCTGGAGCTCCTATAATTCACCCCTCCACTTT. The chain employs TRBV28 and TRBJ1-6, with D uncertain. Deletions cut 7 bases from V and 0 bases from J, with 13 bases between. The CDR3 covers 16 residues. Germline loops: CDR1 MDHEN, CDR2 SYDVKM.

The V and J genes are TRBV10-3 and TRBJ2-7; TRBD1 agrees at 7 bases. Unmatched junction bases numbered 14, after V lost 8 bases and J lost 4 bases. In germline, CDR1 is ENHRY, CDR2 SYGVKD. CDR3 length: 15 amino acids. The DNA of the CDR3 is TGTGCCATCTTGGTGCCCGACAGGGCAGGGTACGAGCAGTACTTC. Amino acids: CAILVPDRAGYEQYF.

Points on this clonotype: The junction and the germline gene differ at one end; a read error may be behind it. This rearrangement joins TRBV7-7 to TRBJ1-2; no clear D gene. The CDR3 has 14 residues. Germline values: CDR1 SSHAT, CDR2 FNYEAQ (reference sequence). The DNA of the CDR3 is TGTGCTAGCAGCTTTGGTGGTGTGAGGGATGGCTACACCTTC. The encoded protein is CASSFGGVRDGYTF.

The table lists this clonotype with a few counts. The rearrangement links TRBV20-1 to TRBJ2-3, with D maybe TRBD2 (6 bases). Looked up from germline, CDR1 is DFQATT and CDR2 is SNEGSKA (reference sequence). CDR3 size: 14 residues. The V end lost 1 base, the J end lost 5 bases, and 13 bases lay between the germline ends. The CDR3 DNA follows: TGCAGTGCTAGAGTAGCGGCTCTACGAGATACGCAGTATTTT. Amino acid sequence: CSARVAALRDTQYF.

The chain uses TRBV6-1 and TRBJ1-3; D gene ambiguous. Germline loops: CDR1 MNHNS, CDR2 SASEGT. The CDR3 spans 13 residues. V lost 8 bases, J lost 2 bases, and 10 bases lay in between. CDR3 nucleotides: TGTGCCAGCCGACTGCGGACTGGAAACACCATATATTTT. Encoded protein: CASRLRTGNTIYF.

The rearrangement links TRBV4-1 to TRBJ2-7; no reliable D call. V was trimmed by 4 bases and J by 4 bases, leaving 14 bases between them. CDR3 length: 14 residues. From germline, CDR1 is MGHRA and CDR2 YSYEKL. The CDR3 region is CASSPRGAAYEQYF. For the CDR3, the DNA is TGCGCCAGCAGCCCGAGAGGTGCGGCTTACGAGCAGTACTTC.

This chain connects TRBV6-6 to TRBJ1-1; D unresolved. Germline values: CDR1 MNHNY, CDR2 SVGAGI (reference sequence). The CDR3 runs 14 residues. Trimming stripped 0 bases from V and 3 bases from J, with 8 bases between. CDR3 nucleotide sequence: TGTGCCAGCAGTTACTCGGCCACCTACACTGAAGCTTTCTTT. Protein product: CASSYSATYTEAFF.

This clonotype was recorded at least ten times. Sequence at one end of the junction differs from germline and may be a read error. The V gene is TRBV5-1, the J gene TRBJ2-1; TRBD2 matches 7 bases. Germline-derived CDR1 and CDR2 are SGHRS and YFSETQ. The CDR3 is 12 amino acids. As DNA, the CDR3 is TGTGCCAGCAGCTTAGGGAGGGATGAGCAGTTCTTC. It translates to CASSLGRDEQFF.

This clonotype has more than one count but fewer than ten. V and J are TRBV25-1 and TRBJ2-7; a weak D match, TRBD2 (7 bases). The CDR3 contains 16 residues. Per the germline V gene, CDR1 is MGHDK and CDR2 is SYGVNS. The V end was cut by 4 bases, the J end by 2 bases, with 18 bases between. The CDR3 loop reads CASSGRRGRGPYEQYF. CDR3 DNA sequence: TGTGCCAGCAGTGGTCGTAGGGGGAGGGGACCCTACGAGCAGTACTTC.

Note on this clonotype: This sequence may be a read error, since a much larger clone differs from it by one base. This CDR3 reads CASSLLGELFF. As DNA, the CDR3 is TGTGCCAGCAGCTTACTCGGGGAGCTGTTTTTT. The chain combines TRBV13 with TRBJ2-2; D unresolved. Trimming removed 2 bases from V and 7 bases from J, with 2 bases in between. Germline lookup yields CDR1 PRHDT and CDR2 FYEKMQ (reference sequence). The CDR3 extends over 11 amino acids.

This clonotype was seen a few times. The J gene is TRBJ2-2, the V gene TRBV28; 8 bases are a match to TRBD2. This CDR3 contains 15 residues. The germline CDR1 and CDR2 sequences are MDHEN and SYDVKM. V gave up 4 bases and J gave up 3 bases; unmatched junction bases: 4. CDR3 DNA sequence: TGTGCCAGCAGTTGTTGGCGGGAGGACACCGGGGAGCTGTTTTTT. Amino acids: CASSCWREDTGELFF.

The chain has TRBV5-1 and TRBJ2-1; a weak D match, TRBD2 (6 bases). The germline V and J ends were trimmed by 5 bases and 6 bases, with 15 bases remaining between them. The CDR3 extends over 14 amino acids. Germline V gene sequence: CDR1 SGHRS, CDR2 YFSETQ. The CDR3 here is CASRGDFFGNEQFF. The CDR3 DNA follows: TGCGCCAGCAGGGGGGACTTTTTCGGCAATGAGCAGTTCTTC.

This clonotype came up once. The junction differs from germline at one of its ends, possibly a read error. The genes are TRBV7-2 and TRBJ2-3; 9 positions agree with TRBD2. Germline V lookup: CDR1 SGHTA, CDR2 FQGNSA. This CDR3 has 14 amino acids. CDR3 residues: CAGSRLAVTDTQYF. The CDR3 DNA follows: TGTGCCGGCAGCCGACTAGCGGTCACAGATACGCAGTATTTT.

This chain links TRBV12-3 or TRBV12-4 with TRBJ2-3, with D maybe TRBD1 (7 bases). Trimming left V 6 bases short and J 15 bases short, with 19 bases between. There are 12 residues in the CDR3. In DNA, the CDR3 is TGTGCCAGCAGGGAGGGGGCAGGTATGCAATATTTT. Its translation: CASREGAGMQYF.

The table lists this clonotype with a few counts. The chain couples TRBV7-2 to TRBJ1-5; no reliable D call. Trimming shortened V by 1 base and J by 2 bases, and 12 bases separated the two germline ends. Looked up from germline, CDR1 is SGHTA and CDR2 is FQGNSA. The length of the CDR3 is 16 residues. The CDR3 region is CASSLVGNLGNQPQHF. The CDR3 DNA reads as TGTGCCAGCAGCTTAGTAGGGAACCTTGGCAATCAGCCCCAGCATTTT.

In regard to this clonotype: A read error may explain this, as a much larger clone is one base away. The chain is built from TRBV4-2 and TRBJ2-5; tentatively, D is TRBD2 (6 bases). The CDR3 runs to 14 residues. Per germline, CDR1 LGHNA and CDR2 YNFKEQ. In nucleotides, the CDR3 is TGTGTCAGCAGCCAAGTAGGAGGGGAAGAGACCCAGTACTTC. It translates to CVSSQVGGEETQYF.

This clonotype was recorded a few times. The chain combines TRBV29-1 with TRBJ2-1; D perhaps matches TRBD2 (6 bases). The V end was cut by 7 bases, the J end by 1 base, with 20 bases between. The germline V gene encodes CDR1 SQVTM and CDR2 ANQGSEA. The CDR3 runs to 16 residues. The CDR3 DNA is TGCAGCGCCCTAACGACTAGAATCTTTTCCTACAATGAGCAGTTCTTC. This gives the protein CSALTTRIFSYNEQFF.

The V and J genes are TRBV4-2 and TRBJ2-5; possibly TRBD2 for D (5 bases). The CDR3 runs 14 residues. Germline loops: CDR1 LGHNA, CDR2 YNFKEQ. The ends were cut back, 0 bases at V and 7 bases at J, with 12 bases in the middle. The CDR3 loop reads CASSQDRNGGTQYF. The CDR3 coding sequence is TGTGCCAGCAGCCAAGATCGCAACGGAGGGACCCAGTACTTC.

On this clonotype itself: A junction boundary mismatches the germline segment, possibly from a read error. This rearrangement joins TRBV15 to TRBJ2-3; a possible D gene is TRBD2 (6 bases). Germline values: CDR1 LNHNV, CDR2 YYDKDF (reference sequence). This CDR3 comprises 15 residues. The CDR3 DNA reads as TGTGCCACCAGCAGTAGGGGACTTCCCACAGATACGCGGTATTTT. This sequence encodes CATSSRGLPTDTRYF.

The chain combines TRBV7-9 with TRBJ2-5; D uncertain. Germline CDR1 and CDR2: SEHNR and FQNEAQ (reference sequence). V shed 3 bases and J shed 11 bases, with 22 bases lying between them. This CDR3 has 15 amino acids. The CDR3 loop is CASSFQLSSYNGQYF. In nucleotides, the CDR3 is TGTGCCAGCAGCTTTCAGCTTAGCTCCTACAATGGGCAGTACTTC.